This record concerns one TCR beta chain sequence. Its specificity is unknown. The source of the sample is a study of T cells in tuberculosis. Study context: The T cells targeted glucose monomycolate, a mycobacterial lipid, via CD1B. A South African cohort included IGRA-negative adolescents, latently infected IGRA-positive adolescents and adults with active tuberculosis. PBMC were archived before or within 7 days of starting treatment. Study-level results: Shorter CDR3-alpha in active tuberculosis partly drove smaller distances.

Time point indicated: new active TB diagnosis, blood taken before or within 7 days of starting treatment. The CDR3 contains 15 residues. V gave up 1 base and J gave up 4 bases, with 14 bases separating them. Germline lookup yields CDR1 MGHRA and CDR2 YSYEKL. Produced via immunoSEQ multiplex PCR; TCRdb's table is partial and in-frame only. This repertoire shows 30,000 to 40,000 clones, 93% found once; its top ten account for approximately 10%. V is TRBV4-1 and J is TRBJ2-7, with D possibly matching TRBD1 (5 bases). Sequencing used PBMCs, obtained at tuberculosis diagnosis. The TCR was taken from an adult with tuberculosis. CDR3 nucleotide sequence: TGCGCCAGCAGCCAAGTTCGATCGACAGATTACGAGCAGTACTTC. It is translated as CASSQVRSTDYEQYF.